This T cell receptor beta chain was captured in a study of PD-1 blockade in classical Hodgkin lymphoma. Autologous stem cell transplantation was followed by relapse in every patient, and brentuximab vedotin exposure varied. CD8+ T cells were isolated from thawed PBMCs by magnetic negative selection. As for this clone: The target antigen is unknown. The junction shows a germline mismatch at one end, possibly a read error.

This table comes from immunoSEQ multiplex PCR, and its TCRdb copy is limited to in-frame clones, with some not included. Of 25,000 to 30,000 clones listed, around nine tenths were seen once; the top ten hold 5.5% to 8.5%. Study-level findings and limits: At C4D1, TCR diversity had climbed significantly for CD4+ cells, though not for CD8+ cells.

The length of the CDR3 is 16 residues. CDR1 is SGHTA, CDR2 FQGNSA, per germline. The sequencing here drew on CD8+ T cells from blood, taken at baseline. The sequence came from a human donor with classical Hodgkin lymphoma. The genes are TRBV7-2 and TRBJ2-4; 8 bases map to TRBD2. In DNA, the CDR3 is TGTGCCAGCAGCTTAGATTTATCGGGAGGGCCAGAGGGGTGGAGATTC. It is translated as CASSLDLSGGPEGWRF. Supplemented by reference TRBV7-2 and TRBJ2-4, the full variable domain reads GAGVSQSPSNKVTEKGKDVELRCDPISGHTALYWYRQSLGQGLEFLIYFQGNSAPDKSGLPSDRFSAERTGGSVSTLTIQRTQQEDSAVYLCASSLDLSGGPEGWRFGAGTRLSVL.